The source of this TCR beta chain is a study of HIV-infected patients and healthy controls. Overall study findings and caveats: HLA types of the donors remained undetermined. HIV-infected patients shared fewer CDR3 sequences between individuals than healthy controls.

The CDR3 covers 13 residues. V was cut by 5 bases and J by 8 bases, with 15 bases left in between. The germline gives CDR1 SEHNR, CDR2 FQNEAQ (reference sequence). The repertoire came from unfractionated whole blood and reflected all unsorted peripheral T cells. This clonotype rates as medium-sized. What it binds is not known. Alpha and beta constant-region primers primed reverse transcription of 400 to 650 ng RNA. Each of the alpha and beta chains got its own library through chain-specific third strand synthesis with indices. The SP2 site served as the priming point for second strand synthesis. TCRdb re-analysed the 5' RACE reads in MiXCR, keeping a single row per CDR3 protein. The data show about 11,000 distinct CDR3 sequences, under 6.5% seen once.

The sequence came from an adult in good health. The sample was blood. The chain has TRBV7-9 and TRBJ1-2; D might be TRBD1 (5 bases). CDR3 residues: CASSRGLGPGYTF. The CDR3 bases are TGTGCCAGCAGCCGAGGACTGGGACCCGGCTACACCTTC.